What follows are 12 T cell receptor beta chains derived from one specimen sequenced in a study of T cells in Graves' hyperthyroidism and ophthalmopathy. RNA transcripts yielded amplified TCR beta CDR3 regions. During a first-round RT-PCR of the TCR CDR3, the HTBI primer set was used. TCRdb passed the multiplex PCR reads through MiXCR, listing each CDR3 protein once. The table lists roughly 640,000 distinct CDR3 sequences, roughly 16% of them singletons. Sequencing used blood. These receptors were collected from a woman aged 35 to 49 with Graves' ophthalmopathy.

This clonotype was observed a handful of times. The J gene is TRBJ1-5, the V gene TRBV19; D is uncertain. Germline V gives CDR1 LNHDA, CDR2 SQIVND (reference sequence). The CDR3 spans 14 residues. V lost 7 bases, J lost 3 bases, and 13 bases lay in between. The CDR3 sequence is CASNNGRNNQPQHF. The CDR3 nucleotides are TGTGCCAGTAATAACGGCAGGAACAATCAGCCCCAGCATTTT.

Ten or more counts support this clonotype. J is TRBJ1-1 and V is TRBV11-2, with D unclear. CDR1 is SGHAT, CDR2 FQNNGV, per germline. The CDR3 contains 15 residues. Between the trimmed V and J ends, which lost 4 bases and 0 bases, there was a span of 12 bases. The CDR3 here is CASSSLTGLNTEAFF. The CDR3 coding sequence is TGTGCCAGCAGCTCACTTACCGGCCTGAACACTGAAGCTTTCTTT.

Details on this clonotype: An end of the junction does not agree with germline; a read error may underlie this. J is TRBJ2-3 and V is TRBV7-7; 7 nucleotides agree with TRBD2. This CDR3 has 15 residues. Per germline, CDR1 SSHAT and CDR2 FNYEAQ (reference sequence). As DNA, the CDR3 is TGTGCTAGCAGCCCTAGCGGAGGGGTCGCCGATACGCAGTATTTT. Amino acid sequence: CASSPSGGVADTQYF.

The chain couples TRBV7-9 to TRBJ1-4, with 9 bases that match TRBD1. CDR1 is SEHNR and CDR2 is FQNEAQ in the germline V gene (reference sequence). This CDR3 region has 15 residues. With 3 bases clipped from V and 8 bases from J, the junction kept 7 bases outside the gene matches. The CDR3 here is CASSFRGTGQEKLFF. The CDR3, as DNA: TGTGCCAGCAGCTTTAGGGGGACAGGGCAAGAAAAACTGTTTTTT. The full variable domain, with the rest looked up from reference TRBV7-9 and TRBJ1-4, is DTGVSQNPRHKITKRGQNVTFRCDPISEHNRLYWYRQTLGQGPEFLTYFQNEAQLEKSRLLSDRFSAERPKGSFSTLEIQRTEQGDSAMYLCASSFRGTGQEKLFFGSGTQLSVL.

There are a few counts of this clonotype. The rearrangement uses TRBV28 and TRBJ2-1; 8 bases map to TRBD2. V was pared by 8 bases and J by 6 bases, with 6 bases of the junction left unmatched. The germline V gene encodes CDR1 MDHEN and CDR2 SYDVKM. This CDR3 comprises 13 residues. CDR3 protein: CASWAGGINEQFF. CDR3 nucleotides: TGTGCCAGCTGGGCGGGAGGCATCAATGAGCAGTTCTTC. Variable domain in full (rest from reference TRBV28 and TRBJ2-1): DVKVTQSSRYLVKRTGEKVFLECVQDMDHENMFWYRQDPGLGLRLIYFSYDVKMKEKGDIPEGYSVSREKKERFSLILESASTNQTSMYLCASWAGGINEQFFGPGTRLTVL.

This clonotype was detected many times. V is TRBV9 and J is TRBJ1-4; 9 nucleotides agree with TRBD1. V lost 0 bases, J lost 7 bases, and 1 base stayed unmatched. CDR1 and CDR2 (germline): SGDLS, YYNGEE. This CDR3 is built from 14 residues. The CDR3 DNA is TGTGCCAGCAGCGTAGGACAGGGGGGTGAAAAACTGTTTTTT. Its protein is CASSVGQGGEKLFF. The entire variable domain, with the rest obtained from reference TRBV9 and TRBJ1-4, is as follows: DSGVTQTPKHLITATGQRVTLRCSPRSGDLSVYWYQQSLDQGLQFLIQYYNGEERAKGNILERFSAQQFPDLHSELNLSSLELGDSALYFCASSVGQGGEKLFFGSGTQLSVL.

This clonotype came up many times. The chain joins TRBV12-3 or TRBV12-4 to TRBJ2-1, with 11 nucleotides matching TRBD1. This CDR3 spans 17 amino acids. Trimming took 11 bases from V and 1 from J; bases not matched to a gene: 13. For the CDR3, the DNA is TGTGCCTCCCTGGGACAGGGGGGAGGGACTTCCTACAATGAGCAGTTCTTC. It yields the protein CASLGQGGGTSYNEQFF.

The V gene is TRBV6-1, the J gene TRBJ1-1; D might be TRBD1 (5 bases). The V end was cut by 7 bases, the J end by 6 bases, with 18 bases between. Germline V gene data show CDR1 as MNHNS and CDR2 as SASEGT. The length of the CDR3 is 14 residues. The CDR3 region is CASIGQGRWAEAFF. The DNA of the CDR3 is TGTGCCAGCATAGGGCAGGGCCGGTGGGCTGAAGCTTTCTTT.

V usage is TRBV7-2 and J usage is TRBJ1-2; tentatively, D is TRBD1 (5 bases). The V gene lost 2 bases and the J gene lost 2 bases, with 12 bases spanning the gap. The CDR3 consists of 15 residues. CDR1 and CDR2 from the germline V gene are SGHTA and FQGNSA. For the CDR3, the DNA is TGTGCCAGCAGCTTAAGGACCGGGACCAACTATGGCTACACCTTC. It specifies CASSLRTGTNYGYTF.

The chain is built from TRBV6-1 and TRBJ2-2; D not resolved. Trimming took 8 bases from V and 6 from J, leaving 19 bases between them. Germline V gene lookup returns CDR1 MNHNS and CDR2 SASEGT. The CDR3 length is 15 residues. The DNA of the CDR3 is TGTGCCAGCCTCACAGTGTGGGTTACGCCCGGGGAGCTGTTTTTT. Its protein product is CASLTVWVTPGELFF.

The CDR3 protein is CASRSLAGGFYGELFF. The DNA for the CDR3 is TGTGCCAGCAGATCACTAGCGGGAGGGTTTTACGGGGAGCTGTTTTTT. This rearrangement joins TRBV7-3 to TRBJ2-2, with 13 bases lining up with TRBD2. The CDR3 totals 16 residues. With 6 bases clipped from V and 7 bases from J, the junction kept 8 bases outside the gene matches. CDR1 and CDR2 from the germline V gene are SGHTA and FQGTGA.

Comments on this clonotype: Possible read error: a much larger clone is one base away. J is TRBJ2-1 and V is TRBV9; the D call may be TRBD1 or TRBD2 (5 bases each). The CDR3 loop spans 15 amino acids. The ends were cut back, 0 bases at V and 0 bases at J, with 7 bases in the middle. Germline V lookup: CDR1 SGDLS, CDR2 YYNGEE. The CDR3 reads CASSVGGYSYNEQFF. The CDR3 DNA reads as TGTGCCAGCAGCGTAGGGGGGTACTCCTACAATGAGCAGTTCTTC.